This TCR beta chain derives from a study of cytomegalovirus exposure and HLA in healthy donors. Study results and limitations: HLA restriction was apparent for most CMV-associated TCR beta chains in a later analysis. Presence/absence analyses assumed roughly uniform sequencing depth across donors, which may not hold.

V shed 6 bases, J shed 6 bases, and the junction held 8 bases outside the gene matches. In germline, CDR1 is SGHNT, CDR2 YYREEE (reference sequence). The CDR3 covers 15 residues. 13 Jbeta primers and 60 Vbeta primers were used for the PCR. Authors' analysis steps: About 88 million unique TCR beta chains, 9.5 million to 11 million of them shared, were counted by a later analysis. The method was immunoSEQ multiplex PCR; TCRdb's version includes in-frame clones alone and lacks a portion of them. That table gives V, J and clone size, and the DNA gave D and trimming. The sample yields about 69,000 clones, roughly 74% seen once. Turning to this clone: What it binds is unknown.

The clonotype was recovered from an older woman in good health and CMV-seropositive. The source material was PBMCs. The chain uses TRBV5-4 and TRBJ2-2, with 10 bases aligning to TRBD1. CDR3 protein: CASTSGTGASGELFF. The CDR3 DNA follows: TGTGCCAGCACTTCCGGGACAGGGGCTTCCGGGGAGCTGTTTTTT.